This note documents a single T cell receptor beta chain sequence. TCRdb keeps only in-frame clones here, not all; method: immunoSEQ multiplex PCR. The sample holds roughly 62,000 clones; about 90% are singletons and the top ten take 3% to 4%. This entry comes from a study of OX40 agonist ivuxolimab in advanced cancers. The V segment lost 1 base and the J segment 0 bases; nucleotides outside the gene matches: 13. Germline V gene lookup returns CDR1 SGHVS and CDR2 FNYEAQ. This CDR3 region has 20 residues. This material consisted of CD4+ or CD8+ T cells sorted from blood, taken in a trial of the OX40 agonist ivuxolimab. The source is an adult with an advanced solid tumor such as melanoma, head and neck, liver or kidney cancer. This chain joins TRBV7-6 and TRBJ2-1; TRBD2 agrees at 9 bases. In nucleotides, the CDR3 is TGTGCCAGCAGCTTAGGGGCTAGCGGGGAGAGACAAAGCTCCTACAATGAGCAGTTCTTC. Amino acid sequence: CASSLGASGERQSSYNEQFF.